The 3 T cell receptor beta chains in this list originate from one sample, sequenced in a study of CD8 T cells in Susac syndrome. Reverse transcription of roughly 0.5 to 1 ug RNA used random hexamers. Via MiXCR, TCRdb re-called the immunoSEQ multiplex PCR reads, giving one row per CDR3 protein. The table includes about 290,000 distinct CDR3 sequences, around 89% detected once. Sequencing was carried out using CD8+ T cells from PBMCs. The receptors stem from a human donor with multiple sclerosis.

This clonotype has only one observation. CDR3 loop: CAISVSGTGIYGYTF. CDR3 in DNA: TGTGCCATCAGTGTTAGTGGGACAGGGATCTATGGCTACACCTTC. This chain uses TRBV10-3 with TRBJ1-2; 9 nucleotides align to TRBD1. The CDR3 runs 15 residues. Germline lookup yields CDR1 ENHRY and CDR2 SYGVKD. After removal of 4 bases from V and 4 bases from J, the junction contained 7 bases not matched to a gene.

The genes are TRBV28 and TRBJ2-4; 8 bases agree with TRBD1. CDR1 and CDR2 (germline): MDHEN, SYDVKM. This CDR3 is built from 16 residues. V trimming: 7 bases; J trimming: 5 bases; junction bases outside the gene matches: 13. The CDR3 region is CASTFEGTGLENIQYF. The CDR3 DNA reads TGTGCCAGCACCTTCGAAGGGACAGGCCTTGAAAACATTCAGTACTTC. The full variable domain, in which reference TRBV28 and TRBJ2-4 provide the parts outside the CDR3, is DVKVTQSSRYLVKRTGEKVFLECVQDMDHENMFWYRQDPGLGLRLIYFSYDVKMKEKGDIPEGYSVSREKKERFSLILESASTNQTSMYLCASTFEGTGLENIQYFGAGTRLSVL.

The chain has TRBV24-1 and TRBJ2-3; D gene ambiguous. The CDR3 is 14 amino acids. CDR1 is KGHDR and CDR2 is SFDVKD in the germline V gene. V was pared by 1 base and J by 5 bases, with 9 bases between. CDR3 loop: CATSDFGQGDTQYF. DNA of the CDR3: TGTGCCACCAGTGATTTCGGCCAAGGAGATACGCAGTATTTT.